This TCR beta chain was identified in a study of CD8 T cells in Susac syndrome. This clonotype was seen just once. V lost 5 bases and J 1 base, leaving 18 bases between the germline ends. The germline V gene has CDR1 MNHEY and CDR2 SMNVEV (reference sequence). The CDR3 consists of 16 residues. The RNA input was roughly 0.45 to 1 ug, and it was reverse transcribed with random hexamers. One entry per CDR3 protein, called by TCRdb with MiXCR from the immunoSEQ multiplex PCR reads. This table has about 60,000 distinct CDR3 sequences, about 92% appearing once. This chain joins TRBV27 and TRBJ2-7, with D possibly called TRBD1 or TRBD2 (5 bases each). The material sequenced was CD8+ T cells from PBMCs. The TCR was taken from a human donor in good health. Written as DNA, the CDR3 is TGTGCCAGCAGTCCCCACTTAGGGGAGAGGTCCTACGAGCAGTACTTC. Its translation: CASSPHLGERSYEQYF.